Each of the 20 T cell receptor beta chains below was sequenced from the same sample in a study of CD8+CD57+ T cells in acquired aplastic anemia. The template used for profiling TCR beta VDJ and CDR3 was genomic DNA. TCRdb independently ran MiXCR on the reads; one entry per CDR3 protein. The repertoire has 200,000 to 300,000 distinct CDR3 sequences, roughly 80% of them found once; the top ten carry about two fifths. Patients sequenced had flow cytometry evidence of CD8+CD57+ cell expansion. Input material: sorted CD4+, CD8+, or CD8+CD57+ T cells (not recorded which) from PBMCs. These receptor sequences come from a human donor with aplastic anemia.

The chain is built from TRBV7-2 and TRBJ1-1, with TRBD1 matching over 9 bases. CDR1 and CDR2 (germline): SGHTA, FQGNSA. CDR3 length: 15 residues. The V gene end was trimmed by 7 bases and the J gene end by 4 bases; junction bases not matched to a gene: 10. As DNA, the CDR3 is TGTGCCAGCATCGGAGAGCGGACAGGGGCCACTGAAGCTTTCTTT. Encoded protein: CASIGERTGATEAFF. The whole variable domain, filled in from reference TRBV7-2 and TRBJ1-1, reads GAGVSQSPSNKVTEKGKDVELRCDPISGHTALYWYRQSLGQGLEFLIYFQGNSAPDKSGLPSDRFSAERTGGSVSTLTIQRTQQEDSAVYLCASIGERTGATEAFFGQGTRLTVV.

DNA for the CDR3: TGTGCCAGCAGCACACGGGACTTATCCTCCTACGAGCAGTACGTC. Its translation: CASSTRDLSSYEQYV. The V call is TRBV13, the J call TRBJ2-7; tentative D call: TRBD2 (6 bases). There are 15 residues in the CDR3. In germline, CDR1 is PRHDT, CDR2 FYEKMQ (reference sequence). Deletions cut 5 bases from V and 0 bases from J, with 14 bases between.

With regard to this clonotype: At one end the junction does not follow the germline gene, possibly because of a read error. This chain connects TRBV19 to TRBJ2-3; D is unresolved. The CDR3 covers 14 residues. CDR1 is LNHDA, CDR2 SQIVND, per germline (reference sequence). CDR3 in amino acids: CASSITTVTDTQHF. Here the CDR3 DNA reads TGTGCCAGCAGCATAACTACCGTCACCGATACGCAGCATTTC. Supplemented by reference TRBV19 and TRBJ2-3, the full variable domain reads DGGITQSPKYLFRKEGQNVTLSCEQNLNHDAMYWYRQDPGQGLRLIYYSQIVNDFQKGDIAEGYSVSREKKESFPLTVTSAQKNPTAFYLCASSITTVTDTQHFGPGTRLTVL.

V and J are TRBV7-9 and TRBJ1-2; 7 nucleotides line up with TRBD1. The J segment lost 11 bases and the V segment lost 5 bases, leaving 20 bases of the junction unmatched. The CDR3 is 16 residues long. Germline CDR1 SEHNR, CDR2 FQNEAQ (reference sequence). The CDR3 coding sequence is TGTGCCAGCAGCCCACCACAGGGGCGGAACACCGGGGAGTACACCTTC. It encodes CASSPPQGRNTGEYTF.

Comments on this clonotype: An end of the junction differs from the germline gene, which may be a read error. The rearrangement uses TRBV7-8 and TRBJ2-7, with D possibly matching TRBD1 (7 bases). Germline CDR1 SGHVS, CDR2 FQNEAQ. The CDR3 is 14 residues long. CDR3 region: CATSGGGVAYTQYF. The CDR3 DNA reads TGTGCCACCAGCGGAGGGGGCGTAGCCTACACGCAGTACTTC.

Many counts were recorded for this clonotype. V gene TRBV6-2 or TRBV6-3 combines with J gene TRBJ1-2; unclear D gene. Deletions cut 8 bases from V and 8 bases from J, with 18 bases between. The CDR3 has 13 amino acids. Germline V gene data show CDR1 as MNHEY and CDR2 as SVGEGT. CDR3 sequence reads: CASESPSPPGYTF. The CDR3 DNA sequence: TGTGCCAGCGAATCCCCCAGCCCCCCGGGCTACACCTTC.

J is TRBJ2-4 and V is TRBV20-1; unclear D gene. The assigned J gene may be wrong: the sequence end matches TRBJ2-7 better. The CDR3 extends over 11 amino acids. Germline V gene sequence: CDR1 DFQATT, CDR2 SNEGSKA (reference sequence). In nucleotides, the CDR3 is TGCAGTGCTAGTTATGTGTACGAGCAGTACTTC. Translation: CSASYVYEQYF.

This clonotype was seen only a few times. The chain employs TRBV7-3 and TRBJ1-2, with D possibly being TRBD1 (6 bases). The CDR3 is 15 amino acids. Germline V gives CDR1 SGHTA, CDR2 FQGTGA. V gave up 3 bases and J gave up 2 bases, with 13 bases separating them. DNA for the CDR3: TGTGCCAGCAGCTTTAGGCCAGGGGAGAACTATGGCTACACCTTC. It codes for CASSFRPGENYGYTF.

This clonotype occurred once. This rearrangement joins TRBV11-1 to TRBJ2-7; TRBD2 might be the D (6 bases). The CDR3 contains 18 residues. With 1 base removed from V and 5 bases from J, the gap between germline ends came to 24 bases. The germline V gene encodes CDR1 SGHAT and CDR2 FQDESV (reference sequence). CDR3 protein: CASSLGFSLKRGEDEQYF. For the CDR3, the DNA is TGTGCCAGCAGCTTAGGTTTCAGCCTCAAAAGAGGGGAGGACGAGCAGTACTTC.

This chain joins TRBV7-9 and TRBJ2-7; 9 positions match TRBD1. The germline CDR1 and CDR2 sequences are SEHNR and FQNEAQ (reference sequence). This CDR3 has 14 residues. J lost 4 bases, V lost 4 bases, and 5 bases had no gene match. This CDR3 is CASSSPGQGYEQYF. The CDR3 DNA reads TGTGCCAGCAGCTCGCCGGGACAGGGTTACGAGCAGTACTTC.

This clonotype was counted between two and nine times. The chain combines TRBV2 with TRBJ2-1; 9 bases are shared with TRBD2. After removal of 8 bases from V and 8 bases from J, the junction contained 16 bases not matched to a gene. CDR1 and CDR2 from the germline V gene are SNHLY and FYNNEI. CDR3 length: 16 residues. The CDR3 protein is CASGVQRSGGSDEQFF. CDR3 DNA sequence: TGTGCCAGCGGGGTTCAAAGAAGCGGGGGGAGCGATGAGCAGTTCTTC.

As to this clonotype: One end of the junction fails to match germline, which may point to a read error. The gene calls are TRBV7-2 and TRBJ2-1; the D gene is possibly TRBD2 (5 bases). From germline, CDR1 is SGHTA and CDR2 FQGNSA. CDR3 length: 13 amino acids. Here the CDR3 DNA reads TGTGCTAGCAGCTTATCCCCGGGGAATGCGGAGTTCTTC. Protein sequence: CASSLSPGNAEFF. Based on the CDR3 plus reference TRBV7-2 and TRBJ2-1, the full variable domain is GAGVSQSPSNKVTEKGKDVELRCDPISGHTALYWYRQSLGQGLEFLIYFQGNSAPDKSGLPSDRFSAERTGGSVSTLTIQRTQQEDSAVYLCASSLSPGNAEFFGPGTRLTVL.

The rearrangement links TRBV5-1 to TRBJ1-6; a weak D match, TRBD1 (6 bases). In germline, CDR1 is SGHRS, CDR2 YFSETQ. The CDR3 extends over 15 amino acids. Trimming cost V 4 bases and J 10 bases, with 18 bases left between them. The CDR3 region is CASSPEGGVESPLHF. The CDR3 DNA follows: TGCGCCAGCAGCCCCGAGGGGGGAGTGGAATCACCCCTCCACTTT.

V gene TRBV11-2 combines with J gene TRBJ1-5; tentative D call: TRBD1 (5 bases). The CDR3 has 15 amino acids. V gave up 9 bases and J gave up 3 bases, with 18 bases separating them. Germline CDR1 SGHAT, CDR2 FQNNGV. The CDR3 spells CASSIGWGYNQPQHF. The CDR3 nucleotides read TGTGCCAGTAGCATTGGTTGGGGGTACAATCAGCCCCAGCATTTT.

With regard to this clonotype: One junction end disagrees with the germline gene, perhaps due to a read error. The chain combines TRBV7-2 with TRBJ1-2; no reliable D call. The CDR3 totals 14 residues. Per the germline V gene, CDR1 is SGHTA and CDR2 is FQGNSA. The CDR3 reads CASSLNTGNCNQPF. The DNA for the CDR3 is TGTGCCAGCAGCTTAAACACCGGTAACTGCAATCAGCCCTTC.

The chain employs TRBV5-4 and TRBJ2-7; 8 nucleotides align to TRBD1. Per the germline V gene, CDR1 is SGHNT and CDR2 is YYREEE (reference sequence). With V trimmed by 5 bases and J by 6 bases, 13 bases remained unmatched. The length of the CDR3 is 15 residues. Here the CDR3 reads CASSPGGALPSEQYF. DNA for the CDR3: TGTGCCAGCAGTCCAGGGGGCGCGTTGCCCTCCGAGCAGTACTTC.

Concerning this clonotype: With a much larger clone just one base away, this may be a read error. CDR3 residues: CANSLDLTERSPLHF. The CDR3, as DNA: TGTGCCAACAGCTTAGATCTGACAGAGCGATCCCCCCTCCACTTT. The rearrangement links TRBV11-3 to TRBJ1-6, with D maybe TRBD1 (5 bases). The germline V gene has CDR1 SGHNT and CDR2 YENEEA. This CDR3 spans 15 amino acids. The full variable domain, its missing parts supplied by reference TRBV11-3 and TRBJ1-6, is EAGVVQSPRYKIIEKKQPVAFWCNPISGHNTLYWYLQNLGQGPELLIRYENEEAVDDSQLPKDRFSAERLKGVDSTLKIQPAELGDSAVYLCANSLDLTERSPLHFGNGTRLTVT.

The rearrangement joins TRBV2 to TRBJ1-1, with a tentative D call TRBD1 (5 bases). Germline V gene lookup returns CDR1 SNHLY and CDR2 FYNNEI. This CDR3 is 14 amino acids long. V lost 8 bases, J lost 11 bases, and 24 bases lay in between. The CDR3 region has the DNA TGTGCCAGCCACCCGGTAGGGCAGGGCGGCACGGCTTTCTTT. As protein: CASHPVGQGGTAFF.

This clonotype appeared once. The conserved final phenylalanine or tryptophan is absent from the CDR3, which likely points to a read error. No DNA is shown, since the ends of the CDR3 on it are uncertain; the CDR3 is the one TCRdb lists. This chain joins TRBV7-3 and TRBJ2-3; TRBD1 was called by the table and not checked on the DNA. The CDR3 sequence runs 12 residues, both termini included. Germline V gene sequence: CDR1 SGHTA, CDR2 FQGTGA. The CDR3 sequence is CASTIQANADEH.

This chain uses TRBV7-9 with TRBJ1-2; TRBD1 might be the D (5 bases). Germline lookup yields CDR1 SEHNR and CDR2 FQNEAQ (reference sequence). CDR3 length equals 17 residues. V was clipped by 0 bases and J by 3 bases, with 17 bases between them. The CDR3 loop reads CASSLAGSYGADYGYTF. CDR3 coding DNA: TGTGCCAGCAGCTTAGCGGGTAGCTACGGGGCCGACTATGGCTACACCTTC.